In its sample, the clone carrying this T cell receptor beta chain was seen many times. With V trimmed by 2 bases and J by 5 bases, 7 bases remained unmatched. This CDR3 is built from 15 residues. From germline, CDR1 is LGHNA and CDR2 YSLEER. TCRdb re-called the 5' RACE reads through MiXCR, storing one row per CDR3 protein. The profile shows some 250,000 distinct CDR3 sequences, 6.5% to 8% of them singletons. This sample was taken from a study of identical twins. These data also formed part of another study, on T cells expressing NK-cell markers.

The TCR was taken from a young woman in good health. The chain recombines TRBV4-3 with TRBJ2-5; TRBD1 matches 8 bases. Sequenced material: CD8+ T cells sorted from blood. CDR3 nucleotides: TGCGCCAGCAGCCAACAGGGGGCGGTCTGGGAGACCCAGTACTTC. Its protein is CASSQQGAVWETQYF.